These T cell receptor beta chains were read from a single sample in a study of blood T cell repertoires in COVID-19. Repertoires were generated with immunoSEQ multiplex PCR, while TCRdb's copy carries only in-frame clones and drops some. Of 180,000 or so clones in the sample, over 70% are singletons; the top ten hold 9.5% to 12%. The sample consisted of PBMCs or T cells enriched from blood (not recorded which). The receptors were gathered from a man aged 45-65 years who had recovered from COVID-19. The CDR3 runs from the conserved cysteine through the conserved F or W. The D gene is left open where the match is weak. Only some rows state a clone size, as once, few, many or a class for expanded clones.

j_call v_call d_call clone_size cdr3_nt cdr3_aa
TRBJ2-1 TRBV6-6 TRBD2 . TGTGCCAGCAGTTACTTGGCGGGGGGTGATTACAATGAGCAGTTCTTC CASSYLAGGDYNEQFF
TRBJ2-3 TRBV5-1 . . TGCGCCAGCAGCTTGGGAGGTCAGAGCAGCACAGATACGCAGTATTTT CASSLGGQSSTDTQYF
TRBJ2-7 TRBV7-8 TRBD2 . TGTGCCAGCAGCTTGGGGGACTACTACGAGCAGTACTTC CASSLGDYYEQYF
TRBJ2-1 TRBV2 . . TGTGCCAGCAGTGAATTGGCTAGCGAAGGGTTCTTC CASSELASEGFF
TRBJ2-3 TRBV19 TRBD1 . TGTGCCAGTGCTCCGGGACAGACCACAGATACGCAGTATTTT CASAPGQTTDTQYF
TRBJ1-4 TRBV5-5 . . TGTGCCAGCACCATTGACCCCAATCCCGGGAAACTGTTTTTT CASTIDPNPGKLFF
TRBJ2-3 TRBV5-1 TRBD2 . TGCGCCAGCAGCTTTCTAGCGGGTACTAGCACAGATACGCAGTATTTT CASSFLAGTSTDTQYF
TRBJ1-2 TRBV7-9 . once TGTGCCAGCAGCTTAGAGGCAGGGCCCGGCTACACCTTC CASSLEAGPGYTF
TRBJ1-5 TRBV27 . . TGTGCCAGCAGTCCGTACCCAGGGAATAGCAATCAGCCCCAGCATTTT CASSPYPGNSNQPQHF
TRBJ1-1 TRBV5-6 . . TGTGCCAGCAGCTTGGAGACCGGGAGCCCTGAAGCTTTCTTT CASSLETGSPEAFF